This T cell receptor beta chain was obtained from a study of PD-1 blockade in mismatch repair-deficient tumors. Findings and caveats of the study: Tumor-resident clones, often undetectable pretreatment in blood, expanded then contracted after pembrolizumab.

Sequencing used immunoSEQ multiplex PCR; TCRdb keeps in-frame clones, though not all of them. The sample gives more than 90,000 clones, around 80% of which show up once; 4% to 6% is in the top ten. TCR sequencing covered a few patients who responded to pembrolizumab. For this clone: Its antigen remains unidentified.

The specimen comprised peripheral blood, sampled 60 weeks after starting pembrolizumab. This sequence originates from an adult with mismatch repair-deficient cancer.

DNA for the CDR3: TGTGCCAGCAGCCAGAGCGGGATATCCTACAATGAGCAGTTCTTC. Its protein product is CASSQSGISYNEQFF. The chain is built from TRBV7-9 and TRBJ2-1, with 7 bases aligning to TRBD2. CDR3 length equals 15 residues. V was clipped by 5 bases and J by 1 base; unmatched bases: 5. Germline V CDR1 and CDR2: SEHNR, FQNEAQ (reference sequence).